This T cell receptor (beta chain) was retrieved from a study of identical twins. The CDR3 consists of 14 residues. Deletions cut 6 bases from V and 7 bases from J, with 13 bases between. A universal primer site arose from template switching, and cDNA bore unique molecular identifiers. TCRdb analysed the 5' RACE reads with MiXCR anew, one entry per CDR3 protein. The sample yields some 1,700,000 distinct CDR3 sequences, about 30% seen once. Every one of the donors was a healthy Caucasian. Study results and caveats: It was possible that invariant MAIT and iNKT cells partly confounded the zero-insertion analyses. Researchers reported excess low generation probability among twin-shared out-of-frame alpha sequences.

This clonotype was seen more than once but under ten times. Its matching antigen is unknown. The TCR originated in a newborn girl in good health. The sequenced sample consisted of cord blood. The chain links TRBV12-3 or TRBV12-4 to TRBJ1-6; TRBD1 is a possible D gene (5 bases). CDR3 amino acids: CASRPGTENSPLHF. In DNA, the CDR3 is TGTGCCAGCAGACCCGGGACTGAAAATTCACCCCTCCACTTT.